Sequencing of this T cell receptor beta chain was carried out in a study of regulatory T cells in long-lasting Graves disease. Arm-PCR of CDR3 regions and iRepertoire HTBI primers were used to build TCR beta libraries. Authors' processing steps: The samples included approximately 60 TRBV and 15 or so TRBJ segments. Using its own MiXCR run on the multiplex PCR reads, TCRdb lists one record per CDR3 protein. The V and J calls and clone size come from TCRdb's table, not from the authors' own analysis. The sample carries about 430,000 distinct CDR3 sequences, roughly a fifth recorded once. At least ten counts were recorded for this clonotype. Its antigen is currently unknown. The sample's time point: persistent/refractory GD, antithyroid drugs over 5 years with positive TRAb. With RNA extracted from PBMCs as input, the TCR library was made. Guidelines of the American Thyroid Association were used to diagnose Graves' disease.

Study results and caveats: Favoring TRBV28, TRBJ1-2 and TRBJ2-5 was a feature seen in persistent disease.

The CDR3 length is 15 residues. With 5 bases removed from V and 5 bases from J, the gap between germline ends came to 18 bases. CDR1 MDHEN and CDR2 SYDVKM come from the germline V gene. Sequences were derived from peripheral blood mononuclear cells (PBMCs), sampled when the disease was refractory, from a patient treated with antithyroid drugs. The gene calls are TRBV28 and TRBJ1-1, with a possible D match to TRBD1 (5 bases). This TCR was recovered from a female donor with Graves disease. CDR3 in amino acids: CASSRAPGARTEAFF. DNA for the CDR3: TGTGCCAGCAGTCGTGCCCCCGGGGCTCGGACTGAAGCTTTCTTT.